This T cell receptor beta chain was captured in a study of blood T cell repertoires in COVID-19. Study as a whole: The United States, Italy and Spain provided the acute and convalescent COVID-19 samples. Sample material is recorded as cDNA or gDNA derived from T cells, B-cell-depleted T cells, or PBMCs.

CDR1 LGHNA and CDR2 YNFKEQ come from the germline V gene. V was pared by 3 bases and J by 0 bases, with 12 bases between. This CDR3 spans 15 amino acids. In the original analysis: Amplification of reference gene primers provided the estimated nucleated cell counts. TCRdb keeps only in-frame clones here, not all; method: immunoSEQ multiplex PCR. D and trimming come from the DNA, and the V and J calls and clone size come from that table. The profile shows about 130,000 clones, roughly nine tenths of them singletons. Sample: peripheral blood. The chain is built from TRBV4-2 and TRBJ2-7; a weak D match, TRBD1 (6 bases). The sequence was obtained from a man aged 45 to 65 with active COVID-19. CDR3 in amino acids: CASSQAGAPSYEQYF. CDR3 in DNA: TGTGCCAGCAGCCAGGCAGGGGCGCCCTCCTACGAGCAGTACTTC.